Detailed here is one TCR beta chain. These data are taken from a study of STAT5B mutations in CD4+ large granular lymphocyte leukemia. TCRdb keeps only in-frame clones here, not all; method: immunoSEQ multiplex PCR. The data hold roughly 34,000 clones, with roughly 80% observed a single time. Germline values: CDR1 SGHTA, CDR2 FQGTGA. V lost 4 bases and J lost 5; bases outside the gene matches: 8. This CDR3 has 17 residues. V is TRBV7-3 and J is TRBJ2-2; TRBD2 matches 12 bases. This receptor was obtained from a human donor in good health. The source material was CD4+ T cells from blood buffy coats. This CDR3 reads CASSSTLAGGPTGELFF. CDR3 sequence (DNA): TGTGCCAGCAGCTCAACCCTAGCGGGAGGGCCAACCGGGGAGCTGTTTTTT.